These 27 T cell receptor beta chains were all obtained from the same sample, sequenced in a study of response to subunit inactivated influenza vaccine. TCRdb independently ran MiXCR on the RT-PCR reads; one entry per CDR3 protein. The top ten clones hold approximately 10% of a sample with fewer than 800,000 distinct CDR3 sequences, more than 15% of them seen once. This specimen consisted of PBMCs from blood, obtained 11 to 12 days after vaccination. The origin of the receptors is a man aged 50 to 59 who received an inactivated influenza vaccine.

There are a few counts of this clonotype. The rearrangement uses TRBV6-2 or TRBV6-3 and TRBJ2-5; D is possibly TRBD2 (5 bases). Germline assignment: CDR1 MNHEY and CDR2 SVGEGT. The V end was cut by 0 bases, the J end by 5 bases, with 10 bases between. The CDR3 consists of 14 residues. CDR3 sequence: CASSYSERWETQYF. The CDR3 DNA sequence: TGTGCCAGCAGTTACTCCGAGCGGTGGGAGACCCAGTACTTC.

This clonotype was observed a handful of times. The chain carries TRBV20-1 and TRBJ1-5; D call uncertain. Germline V gene lookup returns CDR1 DFQATT and CDR2 SNEGSKA (reference sequence). Trimming took 1 base from V and 0 from J, leaving 10 bases between them. The CDR3 contains 15 residues. CDR3: CSARGRRISNQPQHF. The CDR3 DNA is TGCAGTGCTAGAGGGCGAAGGATTAGCAATCAGCCCCAGCATTTT.

This clonotype occurred many times. CDR3: CSASPTHEQYF. CDR3 sequence (DNA): TGCAGTGCTAGTCCCACCCACGAGCAGTACTTC. The rearrangement joins TRBV20-1 to TRBJ2-7; D remains unclear. Per germline, CDR1 DFQATT and CDR2 SNEGSKA (reference sequence). V was pared by 3 bases and J by 5 bases, with 8 bases between. The CDR3 length is 11 residues.

The chain has TRBV5-5 and TRBJ1-2; a weak D match, TRBD1 (5 bases). Trimming pared 0 bases from V and 4 bases from J, leaving 10 bases between. Germline values: CDR1 SGHKS, CDR2 YYEKEE (reference sequence). The length of the CDR3 is 14 residues. The CDR3 DNA reads as TGTGCCAGCAGCTTGGCCGCGACAGTCTATGGCTACACCTTC. Translating it yields CASSLAATVYGYTF. Full variable domain (missing parts from reference TRBV5-5 and TRBJ1-2): DAGVTQSPTHLIKTRGQQVTLRCSPISGHKSVSWYQQVLGQGPQFIFQYYEKEERGRGNFPDRFSARQFPNYSSELNVNALLLGDSALYLCASSLAATVYGYTFGSGTRLTVV.

The CDR3 reads CASSLTGTSGSGEQFF. The CDR3, as DNA: TGTGCCAGCAGCCTCACCGGGACTAGCGGGAGCGGTGAGCAGTTCTTC. V usage is TRBV11-2 and J usage is TRBJ2-1, with 14 bases lining up with TRBD2. With 5 bases clipped from V and 9 bases from J, the junction kept 9 bases outside the gene matches. The germline CDR1 and CDR2 sequences are SGHAT and FQNNGV. CDR3 length: 16 amino acids.

This clonotype was observed a single time. Just one base apart from a much larger clone, this may be a read error. This chain uses TRBV27 with TRBJ2-2; 10 bases fit TRBD1. CDR1 and CDR2 (germline): MNHEY, SMNVEV (reference sequence). The CDR3 extends over 15 amino acids. This chain's CDR3 is CAISPGQGITGELFF. The DNA of the CDR3 is TGTGCCATCAGTCCGGGACAGGGGATAACCGGGGAGCTGTTTTTT.

The chain recombines TRBV20-1 with TRBJ1-2; possible D gene TRBD1, 5 bases. V was cut by 1 base and J by 3 bases, with 12 bases left in between. Germline CDR1 DFQATT, CDR2 SNEGSKA (reference sequence). The CDR3 is 14 amino acids. CDR3 sequence reads: CSARGPRDDYGYTF. In nucleotides, the CDR3 is TGCAGTGCTAGAGGGCCCCGGGACGACTATGGCTACACCTTC.

Concerning this clonotype: A much larger clone lies a single base off, so this may be a read error. The CDR3 region is CASSSGLASTDTLYF. CDR3 DNA sequence: TGCGCCAGCAGCTCGGGACTAGCGAGCACAGATACGCTGTATTTT. The V and J genes are TRBV5-1 and TRBJ2-3, with 10 positions matching TRBD2. The CDR3 is 15 amino acids. Germline CDR1 SGHRS, CDR2 YFSETQ.

V gene TRBV7-8 combines with J gene TRBJ1-1; 7 bases align to TRBD1. The germline CDR1 and CDR2 sequences are SGHVS and FQNEAQ. The V segment lost 1 base and the J segment 1 base; nucleotides outside the gene matches: 6. The CDR3 sequence is 16 residues long. CDR3 residues: CASSLGRQGGNTEAFF. The CDR3 nucleotides read TGTGCCAGCAGCTTAGGCCGACAGGGTGGGAACACTGAAGCTTTCTTT.

The V and J genes are TRBV6-2 or TRBV6-3 and TRBJ2-7; TRBD1 agrees at 10 bases. CDR1 is MNHEY and CDR2 is SVGEGT in the germline V gene. Trimming took 7 bases from V and 5 from J; bases not matched to a gene: 5. The CDR3 is made up of 13 amino acids. As DNA, the CDR3 is TGTGCCAGCATCGGGACAGGGGCCCACGAGCAGTACTTC. It specifies CASIGTGAHEQYF.

In this sample, this clonotype turned up a few times. This chain connects TRBV25-1 to TRBJ2-5; possible D gene TRBD1, 5 bases. Germline V gene data show CDR1 as MGHDK and CDR2 as SYGVNS. V was shortened by 0 bases and J by 2 bases, with 13 bases between the two germline ends. The CDR3 contains 16 residues. The CDR3 spells CASSEYGAAVQETQYF. CDR3 sequence (DNA): TGTGCCAGCAGTGAATATGGGGCAGCCGTTCAAGAGACCCAGTACTTC.

V and J are TRBV3-1 and TRBJ2-1; 14 bases are a match to TRBD2. The CDR3 contains 17 residues. Per the germline V gene, CDR1 is LGHDT and CDR2 is YNNKEL (reference sequence). With 4 bases clipped from V and 8 bases from J, the junction kept 10 bases outside the gene matches. In DNA, the CDR3 is TGTGCCAGCAGCCCGGGACTAGCGGGAGCCGCGGGGGATGAGCAGTTCTTC. This translates into CASSPGLAGAAGDEQFF.

The CDR3 DNA reads TGCGCCAGCAGCCAAGATTCCGGGACAGGGATCTCAGATACGCAGTATTTT. It yields the protein CASSQDSGTGISDTQYF. This sequence joins TRBV4-3 and TRBJ2-3, with TRBD1 matching 9 bases. V lost 0 bases to trimming and J lost 4 bases; unmatched junction nucleotides: 8. The CDR3 consists of 17 residues. The germline CDR1 and CDR2 sequences are LGHNA and YSLEER.

This clonotype has only a few counts. The rearrangement joins TRBV28 to TRBJ2-3; maybe TRBD2 (5 bases). The V end was cut by 2 bases, the J end by 10 bases, with 10 bases between. This CDR3 has 12 residues. Germline CDR1 MDHEN, CDR2 SYDVKM. The CDR3 sequence is CASSLEARAQYF. CDR3 sequence (DNA): TGTGCCAGCAGTTTAGAGGCGAGGGCGCAGTATTTT.

This clonotype was recorded many times. The V gene is TRBV10-3, the J gene TRBJ2-1; D possibly corresponds to TRBD1 (5 bases). Trimming cost V 3 bases and J 0 bases, with 12 bases left between them. The germline V gene has CDR1 ENHRY and CDR2 SYGVKD. The CDR3 has 16 amino acids. Written as DNA, the CDR3 is TGTGCCATCAGTGACTTGGACACGAGCTCCTACAATGAGCAGTTCTTC. Residues: CAISDLDTSSYNEQFF.

The chain links TRBV20-1 to TRBJ2-3; TRBD1 matches 10 bases. Unmatched junction bases numbered 3, after V lost 3 bases and J lost 3 bases. This CDR3 has 14 residues. CDR1 is DFQATT and CDR2 is SNEGSKA in the germline V gene (reference sequence). The CDR3 coding sequence is TGCAGTGCTAGCGACAGGGGGCCTACAGATACGCAGTATTTT. Translated, it gives CSASDRGPTDTQYF.

The chain combines TRBV12-3 or TRBV12-4 with TRBJ2-7; maybe TRBD2 (5 bases). This CDR3 has 15 amino acids. Trimming left V 3 bases short and J 3 bases short, with 15 bases between. CDR3 sequence: CASSFRGLASYEQYF. Written as DNA, the CDR3 is TGTGCCAGCAGTTTTCGGGGTCTTGCGAGCTACGAGCAGTACTTC.

The chain links TRBV18 to TRBJ2-7; TRBD2 matches at 9 bases. The CDR3 runs to 17 residues. Germline CDR1 reads KGHSH; CDR2 reads LQKENI. Germline trimming cut 2 bases from V and 2 bases from J; bases unmatched to any gene: 10. The CDR3 bases are TGTGCCAGCTCACCAGGTCGGATTTTAGCGGGAGCCTACGAGCAGTACTTC. Translated: CASSPGRILAGAYEQYF.

This clonotype has more than one count but fewer than ten. The chain combines TRBV5-5 with TRBJ2-5; D unclear. Germline lookup yields CDR1 SGHKS and CDR2 YYEKEE (reference sequence). This CDR3 has 12 residues. V lost 4 bases and J 7 bases, leaving 11 bases between the germline ends. DNA of the CDR3: TGTGCCAGCAGCCCGCCCCCGGGGACCCAGTACTTC. Residues: CASSPPPGTQYF.

This rearrangement joins TRBV29-1 to TRBJ2-1; D is perhaps TRBD2 (5 bases). V gave up 4 bases and J gave up 5 bases, with 12 bases separating them. CDR1 and CDR2 (germline): SQVTM, ANQGSEA. The CDR3 spans 13 residues. DNA for the CDR3: TGCAGCGTTGGGCCCACGGAGGACAATGAGCAGTTCTTC. It is translated as CSVGPTEDNEQFF.

This chain uses TRBV7-2 with TRBJ2-5, with D unclear. With 2 bases removed from V and 4 bases from J, the gap between germline ends came to 8 bases. The germline V gene encodes CDR1 SGHTA and CDR2 FQGNSA. The CDR3 has 13 residues. The CDR3 sequence is CASSLLPGETQYF. The CDR3 coding sequence is TGTGCCAGCAGCTTACTCCCCGGAGAGACCCAGTACTTC.

The chain uses TRBV6-1 and TRBJ2-7; perhaps TRBD2 as D (5 bases). Germline CDR1 and CDR2: MNHNS and SASEGT. The CDR3 length is 12 residues. With 10 bases removed from V and 7 bases from J, the gap between germline ends came to 17 bases. The CDR3 region has the DNA TGTGCCACAGGAAGCGGACGAAAGGAGCAGTACTTC. This encodes CATGSGRKEQYF.

This clonotype was counted many times. The rearrangement joins TRBV29-1 to TRBJ2-3; 10 nucleotides line up with TRBD2. The CDR3 has 16 amino acids. Trimming took 1 base from V and 3 from J; bases not matched to a gene: 7. Germline V gene data show CDR1 as SQVTM and CDR2 as ANQGSEA. The CDR3 reads CSVEGVSGGATDTQYF. DNA for the CDR3: TGCAGCGTTGAAGGGGTGAGCGGGGGGGCGACAGATACGCAGTATTTT.

A few counts support this clonotype. The rearrangement uses TRBV27 and TRBJ2-7, with D possibly being TRBD1 (5 bases). Germline CDR1 reads MNHEY; CDR2 reads SMNVEV (reference sequence). This CDR3 is 15 amino acids long. V lost 0 bases, J lost 2 bases, and 11 bases lay in between. The CDR3 sequence: CASSLSNTGPYEQYF. For the CDR3, the DNA is TGTGCCAGCAGTTTATCGAATACAGGACCCTACGAGCAGTACTTC.

At least ten counts were recorded for this clonotype. The chain is built from TRBV7-6 and TRBJ2-3, with D perhaps matching TRBD2 (6 bases). This CDR3 has 15 residues. The V and J ends lost 5 bases and 2 bases respectively, with 14 bases between them. Germline V gene data show CDR1 as SGHVS and CDR2 as FNYEAQ. The CDR3 nucleotides read TGTGCCAGCAGCCCCGAACAGGACTACACAGATACGCAGTATTTT. As protein: CASSPEQDYTDTQYF.

This clonotype was picked up a small number of times. The chain links TRBV12-3 or TRBV12-4 to TRBJ1-1; TRBD1 aligns across 10 bases. V gave up 6 bases and J gave up 3 bases; unmatched junction bases: 7. The length of the CDR3 is 15 residues. The CDR3 region is CASRFRTGGYTEAFF. In nucleotides, the CDR3 is TGTGCCAGCAGATTCCGGACAGGGGGGTACACTGAAGCTTTCTTT.

This clonotype showed up just a few times. The CDR3 DNA reads TGTGCCAGCAGTTTGAGCGGGAGGGCCGAAGATACGCAGTATTTT. Protein product: CASSLSGRAEDTQYF. The chain uses TRBV12-3 or TRBV12-4 and TRBJ2-3, with TRBD2 matching 10 bases. This CDR3 has 15 amino acids. J lost 5 bases, V lost 3 bases, and 5 bases had no gene match.